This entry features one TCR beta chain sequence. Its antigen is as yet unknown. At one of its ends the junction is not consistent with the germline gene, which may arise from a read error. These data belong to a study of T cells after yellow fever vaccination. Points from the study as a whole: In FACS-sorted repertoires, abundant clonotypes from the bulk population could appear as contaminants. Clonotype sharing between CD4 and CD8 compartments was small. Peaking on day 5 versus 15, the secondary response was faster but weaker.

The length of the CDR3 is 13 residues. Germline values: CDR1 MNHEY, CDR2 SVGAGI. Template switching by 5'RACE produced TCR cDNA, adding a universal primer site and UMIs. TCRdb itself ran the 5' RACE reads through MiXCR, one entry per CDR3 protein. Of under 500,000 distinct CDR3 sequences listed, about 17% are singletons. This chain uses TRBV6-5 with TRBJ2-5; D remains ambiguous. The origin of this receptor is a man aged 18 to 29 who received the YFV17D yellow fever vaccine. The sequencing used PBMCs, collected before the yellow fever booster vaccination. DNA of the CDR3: TGCACCGCGTACAACACGTACCAAGAGACCCAGTACTTC. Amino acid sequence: CTAYNTYQETQYF.